A selection of T cell receptor beta chains follows, all from one sample in a study of blood T cell repertoires in COVID-19. Libraries were prepared by immunoSEQ multiplex PCR; TCRdb keeps only in-frame clonotypes and omits some of them. The table records around 170,000 clones, about 86% of them present only once. Sequenced sample: peripheral blood. These receptors all stem from a man aged 25-45 years with active or convalescent COVID-19. CDR3s include the opening cysteine and the closing phenylalanine or tryptophan. D genes are given only for firm matches. Clone size is not always given. Where it is, it says once, few, many or a class for expanded clones.

v_gene	d_gene	abundance	j_gene	CDR3aa	CDR3nt
TRBV28	TRBD1	.	TRBJ2-5	CASSLLEDRGRETQYF	TGTGCCAGCAGTTTACTAGAGGACAGGGGCCGAGAGACCCAGTACTTC
TRBV9	.	.	TRBJ1-5	CASSVRECFRQPQHF	TGTGCCAGCAGCGTCAGGGAATGTTTTCGACAGCCCCAGCATTTT
TRBV18	.	.	TRBJ1-1	CASSPPRPHTEAFF	TGTGCCAGCTCACCCCCTAGGCCGCACACTGAAGCTTTCTTT
TRBV10-1	TRBD2	.	TRBJ2-1	CASSILAGNEQFF	TGCGCCAGCAGTATCCTAGCGGGGAATGAGCAGTTCTTC
TRBV7-9	TRBD1	.	TRBJ1-4	CASSPGQGFSTNEKLFF	TGTGCCAGCAGTCCGGGACAGGGATTTTCAACTAATGAAAAACTGTTTTTT
TRBV5-6	TRBD1	once	TRBJ1-4	CASATGENEKLFF	TGTGCCAGCGCGACAGGGGAGAATGAAAAACTGTTTTTT
TRBV11-1	TRBD1	.	TRBJ1-1	CASSSDRGEVTEAFF	TGTGCCAGCAGCTCCGACAGGGGGGAGGTCACTGAAGCTTTCTTT
TRBV5-1	.	.	TRBJ2-3	CASSLDPGTDTQYF	TGCGCCAGCAGCCTAGACCCTGGCACAGATACGCAGTATTTT
TRBV6-5	.	once	TRBJ1-1	CASAKRGTTEAFF	TGTGCCAGCGCAAAAAGGGGGACGACTGAAGCTTTCTTT
TRBV6-2/TRBV6-3	TRBD1	once	TRBJ2-7	CASSYYTGGSGEQYF	TGTGCCAGCAGTTACTACACAGGGGGCTCTGGCGAGCAGTACTTC
TRBV6-6	.	once	TRBJ1-1	CASSRGQGNTEAFF	TGTGCCAGCAGCCGTGGTCAGGGGAACACTGAAGCTTTCTTT
TRBV2	TRBD2	.	TRBJ2-3	CASSSGGRTDTQYF	TGTGCCAGTTCTAGCGGGGGCCGAACAGATACGCAGTATTTT
TRBV7-9	.	.	TRBJ1-4	CASSLDSGISEKLFF	TGTGCCAGCAGCTTAGACAGCGGAATTTCTGAAAAACTGTTTTTT
TRBV10-3	TRBD1	.	TRBJ1-5	CAIGQGGPQPQHF	TGTGCCATAGGACAGGGAGGGCCTCAGCCCCAGCATTTT
TRBV3-1/TRBV3-2	TRBD1	once	TRBJ1-4	CASSQDPARAGGEKLFF	TGTGCCAGCAGCCAAGATCCTGCGAGGGCAGGGGGAGAAAAACTGTTTTTT
TRBV30	TRBD1	.	TRBJ1-4	CAWSSGTGTEKLFF	TGTGCCTGGAGTTCGGGGACAGGAACTGAAAAACTGTTTTTT
TRBV6-5	.	.	TRBJ2-1	CASTYYNEQFF	TGTGCCAGCACCTATTACAATGAGCAGTTCTTC
TRBV3-1/TRBV3-2	.	.	TRBJ1-1	CASSQGFSEAFF	TGTGCCAGCAGCCAAGGTTTCAGTGAAGCTTTCTTT
TRBV2	TRBD1	.	TRBJ1-1	CASSGQGAAEAFF	TGTGCCAGCTCCGGACAGGGGGCGGCTGAAGCTTTCTTT
TRBV6-5	TRBD2	.	TRBJ2-3	CASSYMGGSTEDTQYF	TGTGCCAGCAGTTACATGGGGGGGAGCACAGAAGATACGCAGTATTTT
TRBV6-5	.	.	TRBJ1-1	CASSYVPTPGAEAFF	TGTGCCAGCAGTTACGTTCCCACTCCAGGTGCTGAAGCTTTCTTT
TRBV5-5	TRBD2	few	TRBJ2-5	CASRSFGGEQETQYF	TGTGCCAGCAGGAGCTTCGGGGGGGAACAAGAGACCCAGTACTTC
TRBV2	TRBD1	.	TRBJ2-1	CASTRRQGNNEQFF	TGTGCCAGCACGAGGCGACAGGGAAACAATGAGCAGTTCTTC
TRBV7-8	.	once	TRBJ2-5	CASSLGRVRIETQYF	TGTGCCAGCAGCTTAGGCAGGGTGAGGATAGAGACCCAGTACTTC
TRBV4-1	.	.	TRBJ1-1	CASSQDWGPNTEAFF	TGCGCCAGCAGCCAAGATTGGGGGCCGAACACTGAAGCTTTCTTT
TRBV27	.	.	TRBJ1-2	CASSLSGGYGYTF	TGTGCCAGCAGTTTATCGGGGGGGTATGGCTACACCTTC
TRBV24-1	TRBD2	.	TRBJ2-1	CATSDLSGGAFYEQFF	TGTGCCACCAGTGATTTAAGCGGGGGGGCCTTTTATGAGCAGTTCTTC
TRBV27	TRBD1	once	TRBJ2-7	CASSQYRDRAYEQYF	TGTGCCAGCAGCCAGTACCGGGACAGGGCCTACGAGCAGTACTTC
TRBV29-1	.	once	TRBJ2-1	CSALKSGRGGTGEQFF	TGCAGCGCCCTCAAGAGCGGGCGTGGGGGGACGGGTGAGCAGTTCTTC
TRBV24-1	.	.	TRBJ1-2	CATRDSYGYTF	TGTGCCACCAGAGACAGTTATGGCTACACCTTC
TRBV13	.	few	TRBJ1-1	CASSPWGGAKDTEAFF	TGTGCCAGCAGCCCCTGGGGAGGGGCGAAGGACACTGAAGCTTTCTTT
TRBV2	TRBD1	.	TRBJ1-2	CASTGQGAAYGYTF	TGTGCCAGTACTGGACAGGGGGCTGCCTATGGCTACACCTTC
TRBV2	.	.	TRBJ1-6	CASRADTAGGLHF	TGTGCCAGCAGGGCGGACACGGCCGGGGGCCTCCACTTT
TRBV30	.	few	TRBJ2-7	CAWSGQSYEQYF	TGTGCCTGGAGTGGACAGTCCTACGAGCAGTACTTC
TRBV6-5	.	.	TRBJ2-2	CASSYRARAQGGELFF	TGTGCCAGCAGTTACCGCGCCAGGGCCCAGGGCGGGGAGCTGTTTTTT
TRBV5-1	TRBD1	.	TRBJ1-1	CASSADGTANTEAFF	TGCGCCAGCAGCGCGGACGGGACAGCTAACACTGAAGCTTTCTTT
TRBV28	TRBD1	.	TRBJ1-4	CASSSTGTGGEKLFF	TGTGCCAGCAGTTCGACCGGGACAGGAGGAGAAAAACTGTTTTTT
TRBV19	.	.	TRBJ1-5	CASSIQGWNQSQHF	TGTGCCAGTAGTATCCAGGGGTGGAATCAGTCCCAGCATTTT
TRBV14	TRBD1	few	TRBJ1-4	CASSQKGAGAGKLFF	TGTGCCAGCAGCCAAAAGGGGGCAGGGGCCGGCAAACTGTTTTTT
TRBV28	.	.	TRBJ1-4	CASSLRGDEKLFF	TGTGCCAGCAGTTTGAGAGGAGACGAAAAACTGTTTTTT
TRBV6-5	.	.	TRBJ2-2	CASSFVAGDTGELFF	TGTGCCAGCAGTTTCGTGGCAGGGGACACCGGGGAGCTGTTTTTT
TRBV29-1	.	.	TRBJ2-5	CSVDRGLRETQYF	TGCAGCGTTGATCGGGGGTTGAGAGAGACCCAGTACTTC
TRBV2	TRBD2	few	TRBJ2-1	CASTRLAHGEQFF	TGTGCCAGCACAAGACTAGCTCATGGTGAGCAGTTCTTC
TRBV9	TRBD2	.	TRBJ2-1	CASSVDAGGPYEQFF	TGTGCCAGCAGCGTAGATGCGGGAGGGCCTTATGAGCAGTTCTTC
TRBV12-3/TRBV12-4	.	.	TRBJ1-4	CASIRGLGEKLFF	TGTGCCAGCATCCGAGGGTTGGGTGAAAAACTGTTTTTT
TRBV7-2	.	.	TRBJ2-2	CASSLAHIRAMNTGELFF	TGTGCCAGCAGCTTAGCTCACATCAGGGCAATGAACACCGGGGAGCTGTTTTTT
TRBV15	TRBD1	.	TRBJ1-5	CATSRPGQGQGQPQHF	TGTGCCACCAGCCGTCCGGGACAGGGGCAGGGACAGCCCCAGCATTTT
TRBV7-9	.	few	TRBJ2-5	CASSRDTQETQYF	TGTGCCAGCAGCCGGGACACCCAAGAGACCCAGTACTTC
TRBV5-3	.	.	TRBJ1-1	CARSPDPRKNTEAFF	TGTGCCAGAAGCCCCGACCCTAGGAAGAACACTGAAGCTTTCTTT
TRBV12-3/TRBV12-4	TRBD1	.	TRBJ2-7	CASTLQGIYEQYF	TGTGCCAGCACCCTACAGGGGATCTACGAGCAGTACTTC
TRBV30	TRBD1	.	TRBJ1-3	CAWATGNSGNTIYF	TGTGCCTGGGCGACAGGGAACTCTGGAAACACCATATATTTT
TRBV19	.	.	TRBJ2-7	CASSIRPSLASEQYF	TGTGCCAGTAGTATCCGACCCAGCCTAGCGAGCGAGCAGTACTTC
TRBV27	TRBD1	.	TRBJ1-3	CASSPLLDRGYGNTIYF	TGTGCCAGCAGTCCTCTCCTCGACAGGGGGTATGGAAACACCATATATTTT
TRBV18	.	.	TRBJ1-1	CASSRVTGGLSNTEAFF	TGTGCCAGCTCACGGGTGACAGGAGGCCTATCGAACACTGAAGCTTTCTTT
TRBV25-1	.	once	TRBJ1-4	CASSGGQWNNEKLFF	TGTGCCAGCAGTGGAGGACAATGGAATAATGAAAAACTGTTTTTT